This T cell receptor (beta chain) came from a study of blood T cell repertoires in COVID-19. From germline, CDR1 is MNHEY and CDR2 SMNVEV (reference sequence). CDR3 length: 14 amino acids. Trimming cost V 4 bases and J 4 bases, with 13 bases left between them. Measured with immunoSEQ multiplex PCR; TCRdb has only the in-frame clones, and not every one. The sample lists over 200,000 clones, roughly 77% occurring once. This chain uses TRBV27 with TRBJ1-2, with D possibly being TRBD1 (5 bases). The sequence was collected from a woman older than 75 with acute or convalescent COVID-19. The sample consisted of peripheral blood. Written as DNA, the CDR3 is TGTGCCAGCAGTTGGGGGGGAATGAGCTATGGCTACACCTTC. Its translation: CASSWGGMSYGYTF.